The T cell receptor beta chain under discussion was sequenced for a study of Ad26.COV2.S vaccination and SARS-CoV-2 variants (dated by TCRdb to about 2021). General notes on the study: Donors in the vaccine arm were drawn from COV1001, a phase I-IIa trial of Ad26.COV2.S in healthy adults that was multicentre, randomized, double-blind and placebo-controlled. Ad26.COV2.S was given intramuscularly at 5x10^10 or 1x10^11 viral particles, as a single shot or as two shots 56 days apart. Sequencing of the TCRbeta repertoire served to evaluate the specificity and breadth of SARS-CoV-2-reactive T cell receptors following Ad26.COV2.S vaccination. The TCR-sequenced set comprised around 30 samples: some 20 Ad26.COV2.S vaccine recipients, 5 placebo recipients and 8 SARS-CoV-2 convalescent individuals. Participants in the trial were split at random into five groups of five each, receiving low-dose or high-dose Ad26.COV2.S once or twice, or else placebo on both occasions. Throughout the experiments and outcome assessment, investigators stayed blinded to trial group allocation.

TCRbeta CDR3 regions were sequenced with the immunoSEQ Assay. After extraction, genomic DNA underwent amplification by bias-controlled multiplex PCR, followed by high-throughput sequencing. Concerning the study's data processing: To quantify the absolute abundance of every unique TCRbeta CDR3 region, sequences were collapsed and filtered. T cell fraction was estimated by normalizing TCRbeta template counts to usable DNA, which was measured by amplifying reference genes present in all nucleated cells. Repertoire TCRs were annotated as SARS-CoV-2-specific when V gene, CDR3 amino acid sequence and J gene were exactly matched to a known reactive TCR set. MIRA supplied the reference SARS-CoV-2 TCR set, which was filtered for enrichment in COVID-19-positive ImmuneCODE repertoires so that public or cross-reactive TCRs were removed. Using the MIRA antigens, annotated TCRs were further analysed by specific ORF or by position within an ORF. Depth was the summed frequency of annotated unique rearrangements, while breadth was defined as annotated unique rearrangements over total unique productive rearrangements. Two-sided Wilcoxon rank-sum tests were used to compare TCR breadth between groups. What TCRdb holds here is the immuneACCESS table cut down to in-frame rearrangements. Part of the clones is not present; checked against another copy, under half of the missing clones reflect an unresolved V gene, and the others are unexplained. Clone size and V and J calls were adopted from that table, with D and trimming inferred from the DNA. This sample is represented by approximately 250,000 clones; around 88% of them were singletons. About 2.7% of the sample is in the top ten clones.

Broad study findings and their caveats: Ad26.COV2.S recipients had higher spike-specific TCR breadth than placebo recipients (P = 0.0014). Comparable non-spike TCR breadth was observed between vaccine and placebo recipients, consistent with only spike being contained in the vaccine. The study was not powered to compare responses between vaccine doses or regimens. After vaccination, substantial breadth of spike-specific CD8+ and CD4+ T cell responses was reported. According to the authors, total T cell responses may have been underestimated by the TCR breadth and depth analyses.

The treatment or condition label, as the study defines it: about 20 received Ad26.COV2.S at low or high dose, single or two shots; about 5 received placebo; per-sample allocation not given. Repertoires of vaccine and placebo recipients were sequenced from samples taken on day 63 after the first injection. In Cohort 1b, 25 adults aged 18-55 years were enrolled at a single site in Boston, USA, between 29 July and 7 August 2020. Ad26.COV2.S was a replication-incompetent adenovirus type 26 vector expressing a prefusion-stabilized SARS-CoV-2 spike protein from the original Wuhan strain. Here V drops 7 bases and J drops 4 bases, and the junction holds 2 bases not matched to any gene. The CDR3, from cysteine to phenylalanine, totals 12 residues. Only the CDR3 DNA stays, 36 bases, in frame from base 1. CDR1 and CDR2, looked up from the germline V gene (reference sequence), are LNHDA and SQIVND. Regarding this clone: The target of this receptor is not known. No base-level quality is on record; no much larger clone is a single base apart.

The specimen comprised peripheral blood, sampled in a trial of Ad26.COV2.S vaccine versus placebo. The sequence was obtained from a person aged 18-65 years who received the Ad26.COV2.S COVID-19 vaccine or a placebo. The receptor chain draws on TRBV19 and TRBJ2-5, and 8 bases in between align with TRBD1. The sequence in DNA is TGTGCCAGTAAAACAGGGGGAGAGACCCAGTACTTC. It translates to CASKTGGETQYF.